This TCR beta chain was documented in a study of cytomegalovirus exposure and HLA in healthy donors. Whole-study findings and limits: Later work associated over 15,000 TCR beta sequences with HLA alleles at 0.05 false discovery rate.

60 Vbeta and 13 Jbeta primers were used in PCR. Produced via immunoSEQ multiplex PCR; TCRdb's table is partial and in-frame only. Of about 190,000 clones in the sample, over 60% were seen once. For this clone: Its matching antigen is unknown.

Per the germline V gene, CDR1 is LGHNA and CDR2 is YSLEER. The CDR3 spans 14 residues. Trimming shortened V by 4 bases and J by 1 base, and 9 bases separated the two germline ends. Material for sequencing was PBMCs. The V gene is TRBV4-3, the J gene TRBJ2-3; no reliable D call. The clonotype comes from a woman in her 30s in good health and CMV-seropositive. The CDR3 loop reads CASSPRSGTDTQYF. The CDR3 nucleotides read TGCGCCAGCAGCCCCCGGTCGGGCACAGATACGCAGTATTTT.